These T cell receptor beta chains were read from a single sample in a study of cytomegalovirus exposure and HLA in healthy donors. Assay: immunoSEQ multiplex PCR; the TCRdb copy retains only in-frame clones and omits some. The sample yields about 60,000 clones, about 84% seen once. Sample: PBMCs. These receptors came from a man aged 25-45 years in good health and CMV-seronegative. Both conserved end residues are part of each CDR3. The D gene is left open where the match is weak. The size entry is marked missing in some rows and otherwise reads once, few, many or a size class.

clone_size: -; v_call: TRBV30; j_call: TRBJ1-2; cdr3_length: 11; d_call: -; cdr3_nt: TGTGCCTGGGACAGGTCATATGGCTACACCTTC; cdr3_aa: CAWDRSYGYTF
clone_size: -; v_call: TRBV2; j_call: TRBJ2-3; cdr3_length: 18; d_call: TRBD1; cdr3_nt: TGTGCCAGCATCAATGACCAATACAGGGGCCCTAGCACAGATACGCAGTATTTT; cdr3_aa: CASINDQYRGPSTDTQYF
clone_size: -; v_call: TRBV12-2; j_call: TRBJ2-3; cdr3_length: 17; d_call: -; cdr3_nt: TGTGCAAGTCGCTTAGCCGCGAGGGACAGGGGAGTGGATACGCAGTATTTT; cdr3_aa: CASRLAARDRGVDTQYF
clone_size: -; v_call: TRBV28; j_call: TRBJ2-7; cdr3_length: 16; d_call: TRBD1; cdr3_nt: TGTGCCAGCAGTTTGGGGGAAGGACAGGGGGCGGATGAGCAGTACTTC; cdr3_aa: CASSLGEGQGADEQYF
clone_size: -; v_call: TRBV27; j_call: TRBJ1-1; cdr3_length: 15; d_call: -; cdr3_nt: TGTGCCAGCAGTTCTTATAGGGGACTTGGCACTGAAGCTTTCTTT; cdr3_aa: CASSSYRGLGTEAFF
clone_size: -; v_call: TRBV4-1; j_call: TRBJ2-5; cdr3_length: 14; d_call: -; cdr3_nt: TGCGCCAGCGCCCGGGGTGGGCGGGACGAGACCCAGTACTTC; cdr3_aa: CASARGGRDETQYF
clone_size: -; v_call: TRBV7-2; j_call: TRBJ1-1; cdr3_length: 15; d_call: -; cdr3_nt: TGTGCCAGCAGCTTAGGTGGAGCGCTGGGCACTGAAGCTTTCTTT; cdr3_aa: CASSLGGALGTEAFF
clone_size: -; v_call: TRBV7-9; j_call: TRBJ2-1; cdr3_length: 17; d_call: TRBD2; cdr3_nt: TGTGCCAGCAGCTCCGACCTTTCGGGGGGCTCCTACAATGAGCAGTTCTTC; cdr3_aa: CASSSDLSGGSYNEQFF
clone_size: -; v_call: TRBV7-2; j_call: TRBJ2-1; cdr3_length: 17; d_call: -; cdr3_nt: TGTGCCAGCAGCTTAGTAGGTACAGGGTGGAACCATAATGAGCAGTTCTTC; cdr3_aa: CASSLVGTGWNHNEQFF
clone_size: -; v_call: TRBV27; j_call: TRBJ2-1; cdr3_length: 14; d_call: TRBD2; cdr3_nt: TGTGCCAGCAAGGCTAGCGGGAGTAGAGATGAGCAGTTCTTC; cdr3_aa: CASKASGSRDEQFF
clone_size: -; v_call: TRBV5-4; j_call: TRBJ1-1; cdr3_length: 13; d_call: -; cdr3_nt: TGTGCCAGCACACCGGGTTATACATCTGAAGCTTTCTTT; cdr3_aa: CASTPGYTSEAFF
clone_size: -; v_call: TRBV19; j_call: TRBJ2-6; cdr3_length: 16; d_call: TRBD2; cdr3_nt: TGTGCCAGTAGTTTCGTTCGGGGGGCTGGGGCCAACGTCCTGACTTTC; cdr3_aa: CASSFVRGAGANVLTF
clone_size: few; v_call: TRBV5-6; j_call: TRBJ1-1; cdr3_length: 13; d_call: -; cdr3_nt: TGTGCCAGTCGCGAGGTAGGTGACACTGAAGCTTTCTTT; cdr3_aa: CASREVGDTEAFF
clone_size: -; v_call: TRBV6-1; j_call: TRBJ2-1; cdr3_length: 16; d_call: TRBD2; cdr3_nt: TGTGCCAGCAGTGCTACCGGGACTACATTCTACAATGAGCAGTTCTTC; cdr3_aa: CASSATGTTFYNEQFF
clone_size: -; v_call: TRBV19; j_call: TRBJ1-1; cdr3_length: 14; d_call: -; cdr3_nt: TGTGCCAGCCGGGTACTCCGAATTAACACTGAAGCTTTCTTT; cdr3_aa: CASRVLRINTEAFF
clone_size: -; v_call: TRBV7-2; j_call: TRBJ2-1; cdr3_length: 16; d_call: TRBD2; cdr3_nt: TGTGCCAGCAGCCCCTGGGGAGGGGACCTACCCAATGAGCAGTTCTTC; cdr3_aa: CASSPWGGDLPNEQFF
clone_size: -; v_call: TRBV12-5; j_call: TRBJ2-1; cdr3_length: 23; d_call: -; cdr3_nt: TGTGCTAGTGGTTTGGTACCGACAGGGATTCGGTTTGGGGGCGGGAGGAGGTACAATGAGCAGTTCTTC; cdr3_aa: CASGLVPTGIRFGGGRRYNEQFF
clone_size: -; v_call: TRBV7-9; j_call: TRBJ2-5; cdr3_length: 14; d_call: TRBD2; cdr3_nt: TGTGCCAGCACCCCCTGGGGGGGATCAGAGACCCAGTACTTC; cdr3_aa: CASTPWGGSETQYF
clone_size: -; v_call: TRBV9; j_call: TRBJ2-1; cdr3_length: 17; d_call: TRBD2; cdr3_nt: TGTGCCAGCAGCGTAGCGGCTAGCGGAAGCTCCTACAATGAGCAGTTCTTC; cdr3_aa: CASSVAASGSSYNEQFF
clone_size: -; v_call: TRBV29-1; j_call: TRBJ2-7; cdr3_length: 13; d_call: TRBD1; cdr3_nt: TGCAGCGTTGAAGTCGGACAGGGGTCCGAGCAGTACTTC; cdr3_aa: CSVEVGQGSEQYF
clone_size: -; v_call: TRBV6-5; j_call: TRBJ1-5; cdr3_length: 15; d_call: TRBD1; cdr3_nt: TGTGCCAGCAGTTCGGACAGGGGAAGCAATCAGCCCCAGCATTTT; cdr3_aa: CASSSDRGSNQPQHF
clone_size: -; v_call: TRBV4-1; j_call: TRBJ2-5; cdr3_length: 14; d_call: -; cdr3_nt: TGCGCCAGCAGGCAAAAAACGGTCGGACAGTTTAGGTACTTC; cdr3_aa: CASRQKTVGQFRYF
clone_size: -; v_call: TRBV14; j_call: TRBJ2-1; cdr3_length: 15; d_call: TRBD2; cdr3_nt: TGTGCCAGCAGCCGAGCGGGAGGGGCCTACAATGAGCAGTTCTTC; cdr3_aa: CASSRAGGAYNEQFF
clone_size: -; v_call: TRBV5-6; j_call: TRBJ2-1; cdr3_length: 15; d_call: TRBD2; cdr3_nt: TGTGCCAGCAGCCTGAGCGGGAGTGCCTACAATGAGCAGTTCTTC; cdr3_aa: CASSLSGSAYNEQFF
clone_size: -; v_call: TRBV6-5; j_call: TRBJ2-1; cdr3_length: 15; d_call: -; cdr3_nt: TGTGCCAGTAAACAGGGACCTCTCTCCTACAATGAGCAGTTCTTC; cdr3_aa: CASKQGPLSYNEQFF
clone_size: -; v_call: TRBV28; j_call: TRBJ1-5; cdr3_length: 19; d_call: TRBD1; cdr3_nt: TGTGCCAGCAGTTTATGGACCTGGGGACAGGTGTCGGGCAATCAGCCCCAGCATTTT; cdr3_aa: CASSLWTWGQVSGNQPQHF
clone_size: -; v_call: TRBV18; j_call: TRBJ2-2; cdr3_length: 14; d_call: TRBD1; cdr3_nt: TGTGCCAGCTCACCCCAGGGGGACACCGGGGAGCTGTTTTTT; cdr3_aa: CASSPQGDTGELFF
clone_size: -; v_call: TRBV6-1; j_call: TRBJ2-1; cdr3_length: 16; d_call: -; cdr3_nt: TGTGCCAGCAGTGACCCCCAGGGAGGTCGCATGAATGAGCAGTTCTTC; cdr3_aa: CASSDPQGGRMNEQFF
clone_size: -; v_call: TRBV4-3; j_call: TRBJ2-1; cdr3_length: 16; d_call: TRBD2; cdr3_nt: TGCGCCAGCAGTAATGGGAGGACTAGCTCCTACAATGAGCAGTTCTTC; cdr3_aa: CASSNGRTSSYNEQFF
clone_size: -; v_call: TRBV6-1; j_call: TRBJ1-2; cdr3_length: 13; d_call: TRBD1; cdr3_nt: TGTGCCAGCAGCGACACAGGGGACTATGGCTACACCTTC; cdr3_aa: CASSDTGDYGYTF
clone_size: -; v_call: TRBV5-4; j_call: TRBJ2-3; cdr3_length: 15; d_call: TRBD2; cdr3_nt: TGTGCCAGCAGCCTTCTAGCGGGGTTCACAGATACGCAGTATTTT; cdr3_aa: CASSLLAGFTDTQYF
clone_size: once; v_call: TRBV7-9; j_call: TRBJ1-3; cdr3_length: 16; d_call: -; cdr3_nt: TGTGCCAGCCCTCCGGTCGGGGGTTTTGACCCAAACACCATATATTTT; cdr3_aa: CASPPVGGFDPNTIYF
clone_size: few; v_call: TRBV12-5; j_call: TRBJ1-5; cdr3_length: 12; d_call: -; cdr3_nt: TGTGCTAGTCGTGGCGGAAGTCAGCCCCAGCATTTT; cdr3_aa: CASRGGSQPQHF
clone_size: -; v_call: TRBV13; j_call: TRBJ2-7; cdr3_length: 16; d_call: TRBD1; cdr3_nt: TGTGCCAGCAGCTCAGGTGGGACAGGGAACACCTACGAGCAGTACTTC; cdr3_aa: CASSSGGTGNTYEQYF
clone_size: -; v_call: TRBV6-6; j_call: TRBJ2-1; cdr3_length: 11; d_call: -; cdr3_nt: TGTGCCAGCAGTCAATACAATGAGCAGTTCTTC; cdr3_aa: CASSQYNEQFF
clone_size: -; v_call: TRBV7-9; j_call: TRBJ1-2; cdr3_length: 15; d_call: -; cdr3_nt: TGTGCCAGCAGCTTGTCCGGGCCCAGGGGCTATGGCTACACCTTC; cdr3_aa: CASSLSGPRGYGYTF
clone_size: -; v_call: TRBV9; j_call: TRBJ2-2; cdr3_length: 14; d_call: -; cdr3_nt: TGTGCCAGCAGCGCCGCGGCTAACACCGGGGAGCTGTTTTTT; cdr3_aa: CASSAAANTGELFF
clone_size: -; v_call: TRBV21-1; j_call: TRBJ1-5; cdr3_length: 15; d_call: -; cdr3_nt: TGTGCCAGCAGCCTAAGGGGGAGTGAGAATCAGCCCCAGCATTTT; cdr3_aa: CASSLRGSENQPQHF
clone_size: -; v_call: TRBV7-6; j_call: TRBJ2-2; cdr3_length: 19; d_call: TRBD2; cdr3_nt: TGTGCCAGCAGCTTAGTTCGGCCTAGCGGGAGTATGAACACCGGGGAGCTGTTTTTT; cdr3_aa: CASSLVRPSGSMNTGELFF
clone_size: -; v_call: TRBV5-1; j_call: TRBJ1-5; cdr3_length: 15; d_call: -; cdr3_nt: TGCGCCAGCAGCTTGGTCGGGGGTGGAGATCAGCCCCAGCATTTT; cdr3_aa: CASSLVGGGDQPQHF
clone_size: -; v_call: TRBV30; j_call: TRBJ2-7; cdr3_length: 18; d_call: TRBD2; cdr3_nt: TGTGCCTGGAGTACTCGACTTAGGGCGACTAGCGGCCGCTACGAGCAGTACTTC; cdr3_aa: CAWSTRLRATSGRYEQYF
clone_size: few; v_call: TRBV6-1; j_call: TRBJ2-1; cdr3_length: 14; d_call: -; cdr3_nt: TGTGCCAGCAGTCCCCGGACTACCTACAATGAGCAGTTCTTC; cdr3_aa: CASSPRTTYNEQFF
clone_size: -; v_call: TRBV10-3; j_call: TRBJ2-1; cdr3_length: 15; d_call: TRBD2; cdr3_nt: TGTGCCATCAGTGATACTAGCGGGAGGCGGGATGAGCAGTTCTTC; cdr3_aa: CAISDTSGRRDEQFF
clone_size: -; v_call: TRBV18; j_call: TRBJ2-7; cdr3_length: 14; d_call: TRBD2; cdr3_nt: TGTGCCAGCTCACCGGGACTAGCGGAAGCCGAGCAGTACTTC; cdr3_aa: CASSPGLAEAEQYF
clone_size: -; v_call: TRBV5-6; j_call: TRBJ2-1; cdr3_length: 14; d_call: -; cdr3_nt: TGTGCCAGTTTACAGGGGAGGTCTTACAATGAGCAGTTCTTC; cdr3_aa: CASLQGRSYNEQFF
clone_size: -; v_call: TRBV4-1; j_call: TRBJ2-3; cdr3_length: 17; d_call: TRBD2; cdr3_nt: TGCGCCAGCAGCCAAGAAGGGCTAGCGGGGACCACAGATACGCAGTATTTT; cdr3_aa: CASSQEGLAGTTDTQYF
clone_size: -; v_call: TRBV19; j_call: TRBJ1-5; cdr3_length: 12; d_call: -; cdr3_nt: TGTGCCAGTAGTTTCGGTGGTCAGCCCCAGCATTTT; cdr3_aa: CASSFGGQPQHF
clone_size: -; v_call: TRBV28; j_call: TRBJ1-5; cdr3_length: 16; d_call: TRBD1; cdr3_nt: TGTGCCAGCAGTTTGGTCAGGGGGCAGGTGAGGCAGCCCCAGCATTTT; cdr3_aa: CASSLVRGQVRQPQHF
clone_size: -; v_call: TRBV27; j_call: TRBJ2-2; cdr3_length: 13; d_call: -; cdr3_nt: TGTGCCAGCAGCACAACAGGGTCCGGGGAGCTGTTTTTT; cdr3_aa: CASSTTGSGELFF
clone_size: -; v_call: TRBV28; j_call: TRBJ1-4; cdr3_length: 15; d_call: TRBD1; cdr3_nt: TGTGCCGGGGGGACAGGAGGTGGGCCGGGTGAAAAACTGTTTTTT; cdr3_aa: CAGGTGGGPGEKLFF
clone_size: -; v_call: TRBV7-8; j_call: TRBJ1-4; cdr3_length: 15; d_call: -; cdr3_nt: TGTGCCAGCAGCTTCGGGGTGTCCATTAATGAAAAACTGTTTTTT; cdr3_aa: CASSFGVSINEKLFF